This T cell receptor (beta chain) was found in a study of T cells expressing NK-cell markers. Turning to the study itself: The eight sequenced donors comprised seven who were HCMV-seropositive and one who was seronegative. Study results and caveats: For a few donors, these clonotypes were likewise the leading ones in the CD3+CD56-NKG2C+ fraction.

Details on this clonotype: Its antigen is as yet unknown.

The CDR3 is 18 amino acids. No DNA is given; TCRdb re-called the 5' RACE reads and lists each CDR3 protein once. The listing records approximately 15,000 distinct CDR3 sequences. This TCR was recovered from a man aged 18-70 years in good health. This chain uses TRBV21-1 with TRBJ2-1; the D call of TRBD1 rests on TCRdb alone, since no DNA is present to check it. TRBV21-1 is tagged as a pseudogene. Specimen: blood T cells: a sorted CD56 or NKG2C T cell subset, CD4+ or CD8+ T cells, or bulk PBMC T cells (not recorded which). The CDR3: CASSKRTPGQGRFNEQFF.